This passage covers 27 T cell receptor beta chains from one sample sequenced in a study of blood T cell repertoires in COVID-19. Here immunoSEQ multiplex PCR was the method, and the copy in TCRdb shows in-frame clones only, minus some. The sample includes 160,000 or so clones, roughly four fifths of them seen just once. The sample consisted of peripheral blood. The origin of the receptors is a human donor in a cohort sampled during active COVID-19.

V is TRBV3-1 (or the pseudogene TRBV3-2) and J is TRBJ1-2; 7 positions match TRBD1. Germline V lookup: CDR1 LGHDT, CDR2 YNNKEL (reference sequence). V lost 0 bases and J lost 6; bases outside the gene matches: 7. The CDR3 sequence is 15 residues long. The CDR3 DNA reads TGTGCCAGCAGCCAAGATCTTGTACAGGGGAATGGCTACACCTTC. Translation: CASSQDLVQGNGYTF.

The CDR3, as DNA: TGTGCCAGCAGCTTAGCGGGGGGGGGTACGAAAAACATTCAGTACTTC. It specifies CASSLAGGGTKNIQYF. The chain joins TRBV7-2 to TRBJ2-4, with 7 bases lining up with TRBD2. Trimming took 0 bases from V and 4 from J; bases not matched to a gene: 6. The CDR3 loop spans 16 amino acids. In germline, CDR1 is SGHTA, CDR2 FQGNSA.

The rearrangement joins TRBV13 to TRBJ2-1; no reliable D call. This CDR3 is 11 amino acids long. Per germline, CDR1 PRHDT and CDR2 FYEKMQ (reference sequence). V was cut by 5 bases and J by 6 bases, with 5 bases left in between. CDR3 bases: TGTGCCAGCAGCCCCATCAATGAGCAGTTCTTC. This gives the protein CASSPINEQFF.

The rearrangement joins TRBV1 to TRBJ2-1; the table's D call of TRBD2 was not tested on the DNA. TRBV1 is recorded as a pseudogene. The CDR3 length is 17 residues. Written as DNA, the CDR3 is TGCACCAGCAGCCCATGGTTAAAGCGGGCCTCCTACAATGAGCAGTTCTTC. This translates into CTSSPWLKRASYNEQFF.

This clone was seen more than once but under ten times. This chain connects TRBV11-2 to TRBJ2-7; TRBD2 agrees at 8 bases. V gave up 4 bases and J gave up 3 bases; unmatched junction bases: 17. The CDR3 extends over 18 amino acids. The V gene's germline CDR1 is SGHAT and CDR2 FQNNGV. The CDR3 coding sequence is TGTGCCAGCAGCTCCCCGCGGTTGTTCGCGGGGGGCCGCTACGAGCAGTACTTC. It encodes CASSSPRLFAGGRYEQYF.

V is TRBV6-5 and J is TRBJ1-1; 8 nucleotides agree with TRBD1. Germline loops: CDR1 MNHEY, CDR2 SVGAGI. The CDR3 consists of 13 residues. V lost 6 bases, J lost 5 bases, and 5 bases stayed unmatched. CDR3 sequence: CASSQGAQTEAFF. In DNA form, the CDR3 reads TGTGCCAGCAGCCAGGGGGCGCAAACTGAAGCTTTCTTT.

The gene calls are TRBV7-2 and TRBJ2-1; maybe TRBD1 (7 bases). The ends were cut back, 5 bases at V and 8 bases at J, with 19 bases in the middle. The CDR3 spans 15 residues. The germline CDR1 and CDR2 sequences are SGHTA and FQGNSA. CDR3: CASSPRTGLSHEQFF. As DNA, the CDR3 is TGTGCCAGCAGCCCCAGGACAGGACTAAGTCATGAGCAGTTCTTC.

This clone was counted a single time. V usage is TRBV10-1 and J usage is TRBJ2-1; TRBD1 is a possible D gene (6 bases). V was shortened by 6 bases and J by 5 bases, with 20 bases between the two germline ends. The CDR3 runs to 16 residues. The germline V gene encodes CDR1 WNHNN and CDR2 SYGVQD (reference sequence). CDR3 loop: CASSASHNRVHNEQFF. CDR3 sequence (DNA): TGCGCCAGCAGCGCCTCTCACAACAGGGTACACAATGAGCAGTTCTTC.

This clone was detected only once. This sequence joins TRBV7-2 and TRBJ2-2, with D tentatively TRBD2 (7 bases). The V end was cut by 3 bases, the J end by 2 bases, with 22 bases between. The CDR3 loop spans 19 amino acids. Germline V gives CDR1 SGHTA, CDR2 FQGNSA. CDR3 region: CASSFPLGGPSGNTGELFF. DNA of the CDR3: TGTGCCAGCAGCTTCCCTTTGGGGGGGCCTAGCGGAAACACCGGGGAGCTGTTTTTT.

J is TRBJ1-2 and V is TRBV4-2; D is unclear. Between the trimmed V and J ends, which lost 0 bases and 0 bases, there was a span of 11 bases. This CDR3 is built from 16 residues. Germline-derived CDR1 and CDR2 are LGHNA and YNFKEQ. The chain's CDR3 is CASSQDLVVSNYGYTF. The CDR3 nucleotides are TGTGCCAGCAGCCAAGATCTAGTGGTTTCTAACTATGGCTACACCTTC.

This chain connects TRBV29-1 to TRBJ1-2; TRBD1 agrees at 8 bases. Germline trimming cut 4 bases from V and 2 bases from J; bases unmatched to any gene: 9. The CDR3 consists of 15 residues. CDR1 is SQVTM and CDR2 is ANQGSEA in the germline V gene. The CDR3 spells CSVVARGDRNYGYTF. In DNA form, the CDR3 reads TGCAGCGTTGTTGCCAGGGGGGACAGGAACTATGGCTACACCTTC.

This chain connects TRBV3-1 (or the pseudogene TRBV3-2) to TRBJ2-7; 13 bases map to TRBD2. After removal of 5 bases from V and 5 bases from J, the junction contained 9 bases not matched to a gene. Germline CDR1 LGHDT, CDR2 YNNKEL (reference sequence). CDR3 length: 16 residues. The CDR3 DNA reads as TGTGCCAGCAGCACGCGGACTAGCGGGAGTTCGAACGAGCAGTACTTC. Protein: CASSTRTSGSSNEQYF.

The gene calls are TRBV7-9 and TRBJ1-6; no firm D call. The CDR3 loop spans 12 amino acids. Germline V gene lookup returns CDR1 SEHNR and CDR2 FQNEAQ (reference sequence). Trimming stripped 3 bases from V and 7 bases from J, with 4 bases between. DNA of the CDR3: TGTGCCAGCAGCTTGGGCAATTCACCCCTCCACTTT. Its protein is CASSLGNSPLHF.

This sequence joins TRBV5-5 and TRBJ2-7, with unresolved D. V dropped 5 bases and J dropped 3 bases, with 12 bases sitting between them. In germline, CDR1 is SGHKS, CDR2 YYEKEE (reference sequence). The CDR3 is 13 amino acids. CDR3 region: CASSLTHSYEQYF. The CDR3 DNA follows: TGTGCCAGCAGTCTTACTCACAGCTACGAGCAGTACTTC. Together with reference TRBV5-5 and TRBJ2-7, the CDR3 gives the full variable domain: DAGVTQSPTHLIKTRGQQVTLRCSPISGHKSVSWYQQVLGQGPQFIFQYYEKEERGRGNFPDRFSARQFPNYSSELNVNALLLGDSALYLCASSLTHSYEQYFGPGTRLTVT.

For this clone: This could be a read error, since a much larger clone is one nucleotide away. This rearrangement joins TRBV28 to TRBJ1-2; 8 nucleotides agree with TRBD1. V was clipped by 3 bases and J by 0 bases; unmatched bases: 0. CDR1 and CDR2 from the germline V gene are MDHEN and SYDVKM. This CDR3 comprises 14 residues. CDR3 sequence: CASSLGQANYGYTF. CDR3 sequence (DNA): TGTGCCAGCAGTTTGGGACAGGCTAACTATGGCTACACCTTC.

J is TRBJ2-7 and V is TRBV27; TRBD2 matches at 12 bases. The ends lost 2 bases at V and 7 bases at J; junction bases unmatched: 9. Germline V gene lookup returns CDR1 MNHEY and CDR2 SMNVEV (reference sequence). The CDR3 totals 16 residues. CDR3 sequence reads: CASSLSLAGGPREQYF. The CDR3 DNA follows: TGTGCCAGCAGTTTAAGCCTAGCGGGAGGGCCTCGGGAGCAGTACTTC.

CDR3 nucleotides: TGTGCTTCCGAGCGGCGGGTAGAAACCTGGGGCACAGATACGCAGTATTTT. Amino acid sequence: CASERRVETWGTDTQYF. V usage is TRBV30 and J usage is TRBJ2-3, with D perhaps matching TRBD2 (5 bases). The length of the CDR3 is 17 residues. Looked up from germline, CDR1 is GTSNPN and CDR2 is SVGIG (reference sequence). Together with reference TRBV30 and TRBJ2-3, the CDR3 gives the full variable domain: SQTIHQWPATLVQPVGSPLSLECTVEGTSNPNLYWYRQAAGRGLQLLFYSVGIGQISSEVPQNLSASRPQDRQFILSSKKLLLSDSGFYLCASERRVETWGTDTQYFGPGTRLTVL.

This chain connects TRBV5-4 to TRBJ2-2; no firm D call. The V gene lost 4 bases and the J gene lost 4 bases, with 11 bases spanning the gap. Germline assignment: CDR1 SGHNT and CDR2 YYREEE (reference sequence). The CDR3 totals 14 residues. CDR3 DNA: TGTGCCAGCAGCGAAAGGTGGAGCACCGGGGAGCTGTTTTTT. Translated, it gives CASSERWSTGELFF.

This chain uses TRBV5-1 with TRBJ2-1; D is possibly TRBD1 (6 bases). V lost 0 bases and J 0 bases, leaving 7 bases between the germline ends. CDR1 is SGHRS, CDR2 YFSETQ, per germline. This CDR3 contains 15 residues. CDR3: CASSLEQGSYNEQFF. The CDR3 bases are TGCGCCAGCAGCTTGGAACAGGGCTCCTACAATGAGCAGTTCTTC.

The chain recombines TRBV7-6 with TRBJ2-5; a possible D gene is TRBD1 (6 bases). The germline V and J ends were trimmed by 4 bases and 2 bases, with 11 bases remaining between them. Per the germline V gene, CDR1 is SGHVS and CDR2 is FNYEAQ. The CDR3 covers 14 residues. The CDR3 reads CASSSPGQQETQYF. CDR3 in DNA: TGTGCCAGCAGCTCCCCCGGACAGCAAGAGACCCAGTACTTC. The whole variable domain, filled in from reference TRBV7-6 and TRBJ2-5, reads GAGVSQSPRYKVTKRGQDVALRCDPISGHVSLYWYRQALGQGPEFLTYFNYEAQQDKSGLPNDRFSAERPEGSISTLTIQRTEQRDSAMYRCASSSPGQQETQYFGPGTRLLVL.

A single count supports this clone. The rearrangement links TRBV7-2 to TRBJ1-2; TRBD1 is a possible D gene (5 bases). Germline V gene lookup returns CDR1 SGHTA and CDR2 FQGNSA. V lost 1 base to trimming and J lost 0 bases, with 21 bases between them. The CDR3 length is 19 residues. CDR3 protein: CASSLGSRATGRANYGYTF. In DNA form, the CDR3 reads TGTGCCAGCAGCTTAGGGTCTAGGGCAACAGGCAGGGCTAACTATGGCTACACCTTC.

This rearrangement joins TRBV20-1 to TRBJ2-7; 9 bases are a match to TRBD1. J lost 9 bases, V lost 5 bases, and 5 bases had no gene match. The V gene's germline CDR1 is DFQATT and CDR2 SNEGSKA (reference sequence). CDR3 length: 11 amino acids. Written as DNA, the CDR3 is TGCAGTGCTTACACAGGGGGCCTGCAGTACTTC. Translation gives CSAYTGGLQYF.

V and J are TRBV7-2 and TRBJ1-1; 7 nucleotides agree with TRBD1. Trimming cost V 5 bases and J 0 bases; bases outside gene matches: 9. The V gene's germline CDR1 is SGHTA and CDR2 FQGNSA. The CDR3 has 16 amino acids. CDR3 coding DNA: TGTGCCAGCAGCAAGCACAGGGGCGGTGTGAACACTGAAGCTTTCTTT. Residues: CASSKHRGGVNTEAFF.

The CDR3, as DNA: TGTGCCAGCTCACGCGGACAGGGCCAAGAGACCCAGTACTTC. Translating gives CASSRGQGQETQYF. The chain has TRBV18 and TRBJ2-5; 8 nucleotides align to TRBD1. Germline assignment: CDR1 KGHSH and CDR2 LQKENI. With V trimmed by 4 bases and J by 1 base, 2 bases remained unmatched. This CDR3 comprises 14 residues.

In the case of this clone: A read error may produce the germline difference seen at one junction end. The chain links TRBV7-2 to TRBJ2-7, with 10 bases matching TRBD2. CDR1 is SGHTA and CDR2 is FQGNSA in the germline V gene. The CDR3 has 16 amino acids. The CDR3 here is CASTPRTSGVSHEQYF. Here the CDR3 DNA reads TGTGCCAGCACCCCGCGTACTAGCGGGGTCTCCCACGAGCAGTACTTC. The full variable domain, in which reference TRBV7-2 and TRBJ2-7 provide the parts outside the CDR3, is GAGVSQSPSNKVTEKGKDVELRCDPISGHTALYWYRQSLGQGLEFLIYFQGNSAPDKSGLPSDRFSAERTGGSVSTLTIQRTQQEDSAVYLCASTPRTSGVSHEQYFGPGTRLTVT.

The V gene is TRBV27, the J gene TRBJ2-7; TRBD2 agrees at 11 bases. The CDR3 sequence is 14 residues long. With 5 bases clipped from V and 4 bases from J, the junction kept 4 bases outside the gene matches. Germline CDR1 MNHEY, CDR2 SMNVEV (reference sequence). The chain's CDR3 is CASSTSSGGYEQYF. The CDR3 bases are TGTGCCAGCAGTACTTCTAGCGGGGGGTACGAGCAGTACTTC.

This chain links TRBV27 with TRBJ2-7; TRBD1 might be the D (6 bases). Trimming left V 3 bases short and J 2 bases short, with 8 bases between. There are 13 residues in the CDR3. Germline-derived CDR1 and CDR2 are MNHEY and SMNVEV (reference sequence). For the CDR3, the DNA is TGTGCCAGCAGTTTGGGACAAACCTACGAGCAGTACTTC. The encoded protein is CASSLGQTYEQYF.